The TCR beta chain described here comes from a study of T cell changes during pregnancy in multiple sclerosis. The method was immunoSEQ multiplex PCR; TCRdb's version includes in-frame clones alone and lacks a portion of them. The sample has roughly 52,000 clones, 80% to 95% seen once. Germline V lookup: CDR1 ENHRY, CDR2 SYGVKD. CDR3 size: 17 residues. V was trimmed by 0 bases and J by 7 bases, leaving 18 bases between them. Sample: CD4+ T cells from peripheral blood mononuclear cells, taken in the third trimester of pregnancy. The origin of this receptor is a female donor with multiple sclerosis, enrolled in a pregnancy study. The chain has TRBV10-3 and TRBJ2-2; TRBD1 is a possible D gene (6 bases). CDR3 amino acids: CAISESRQGIHIGELFF. The CDR3 nucleotides read TGTGCCATCAGTGAGTCGCGCCAGGGGATTCATATCGGGGAGCTGTTTTTT.